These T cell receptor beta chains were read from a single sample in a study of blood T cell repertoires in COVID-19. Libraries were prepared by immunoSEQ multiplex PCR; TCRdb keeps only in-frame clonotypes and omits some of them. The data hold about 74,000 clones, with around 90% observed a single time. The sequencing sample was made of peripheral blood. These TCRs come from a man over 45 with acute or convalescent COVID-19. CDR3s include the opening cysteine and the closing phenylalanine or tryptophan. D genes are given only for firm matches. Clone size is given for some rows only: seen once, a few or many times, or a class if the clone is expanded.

cdr3_aa: CASSQITGTEAFF; cdr3_nt: TGTGCCAGCTCGCAGATAACAGGGACTGAAGCTTTCTTT; v_call: TRBV18; d_call: .; clone_size: .; j_call: TRBJ1-1
cdr3_aa: CASSLGTGFVYNEQFF; cdr3_nt: TGTGCCAGCAGCTTAGGGACAGGCTTTGTGTACAATGAGCAGTTCTTC; v_call: TRBV7-2; d_call: TRBD1; clone_size: .; j_call: TRBJ2-1
cdr3_aa: CASSLRSRANSPLHF; cdr3_nt: TGTGCCAGCAGCTTACGTAGCAGGGCCAATTCACCCCTCCACTTT; v_call: TRBV7-2; d_call: .; clone_size: .; j_call: TRBJ1-6
cdr3_aa: CASSPGTSGTTDTQYF; cdr3_nt: TGCGCCAGCAGCCCGGGGACTAGCGGGACCACAGATACGCAGTATTTT; v_call: TRBV5-1; d_call: TRBD2; clone_size: .; j_call: TRBJ2-3
cdr3_aa: CASSTTGKDEQYF; cdr3_nt: TGTGCCAGTAGTACGACAGGGAAGGACGAGCAGTACTTC; v_call: TRBV19; d_call: TRBD1; clone_size: few; j_call: TRBJ2-7
cdr3_aa: CAISESLAGAYNEQFF; cdr3_nt: TGTGCCATCAGTGAGTCACTAGCGGGGGCCTACAATGAGCAGTTCTTC; v_call: TRBV10-3; d_call: TRBD2; clone_size: .; j_call: TRBJ2-1
cdr3_aa: CASSPGGSGSYNSPLHF; cdr3_nt: TGTGCCAGCAGCCCCGGGGGTTCGGGCTCCTATAATTCACCCCTCCACTTT; v_call: TRBV9; d_call: .; clone_size: .; j_call: TRBJ1-6
cdr3_aa: CASSWTGTDTQYF; cdr3_nt: TGTGCCAGCAGTTGGACAGGCACAGATACGCAGTATTTT; v_call: TRBV6-5; d_call: .; clone_size: .; j_call: TRBJ2-3
cdr3_aa: CAWARRTGGNSPLHF; cdr3_nt: TGTGCCTGGGCGAGGAGGACAGGGGGTAATTCACCCCTCCACTTT; v_call: TRBV30; d_call: TRBD1; clone_size: .; j_call: TRBJ1-6
cdr3_aa: CASSLRQGNTDTQYF; cdr3_nt: TGTGCCAGCAGCTTACGACAGGGCAACACAGATACGCAGTATTTT; v_call: TRBV7-3; d_call: TRBD1; clone_size: .; j_call: TRBJ2-3
cdr3_aa: CASRDRTNTGELFF; cdr3_nt: TGTGCCAGCAGGGACAGAACGAACACCGGGGAGCTGTTTTTT; v_call: TRBV7-2; d_call: .; clone_size: .; j_call: TRBJ2-2
cdr3_aa: CASSVASGGVLEKLFF; cdr3_nt: TGTGCCAGCAGCGTAGCTAGCGGCGGCGTCTTGGAAAAACTGTTTTTT; v_call: TRBV9; d_call: .; clone_size: .; j_call: TRBJ1-4
cdr3_aa: CASSLFAGGTDTQYF; cdr3_nt: TGTGCCAGCAGCTTATTCGCGGGGGGCACAGATACGCAGTATTTT; v_call: TRBV7-3; d_call: TRBD2; clone_size: .; j_call: TRBJ2-3
cdr3_aa: CASSQGDRMNTEAFF; cdr3_nt: TGTGCCAGCAGCCAAGGGGACAGAATGAACACTGAAGCTTTCTTT; v_call: TRBV3-1/TRBV3-2; d_call: TRBD1; clone_size: .; j_call: TRBJ1-1
cdr3_aa: CASSPRAGNYEQYF; cdr3_nt: TGTGCCAGCAGCCCCCGGGCGGGAAATTACGAGCAGTACTTC; v_call: TRBV7-8; d_call: .; clone_size: .; j_call: TRBJ2-7
cdr3_aa: CASSYSSVSPLHF; cdr3_nt: TGTGCCAGCAGTTACTCATCCGTCTCACCCCTCCACTTT; v_call: TRBV6-6; d_call: .; clone_size: few; j_call: TRBJ1-6
cdr3_aa: CATSRDRGSEAFF; cdr3_nt: TGTGCCACCAGCAGAGACAGAGGGTCTGAAGCTTTCTTT; v_call: TRBV15; d_call: .; clone_size: .; j_call: TRBJ1-1
cdr3_aa: CASSKGFGGYNEQFF; cdr3_nt: TGTGCCAGCAGTAAAGGGTTTGGGGGGTACAATGAGCAGTTCTTC; v_call: TRBV2; d_call: .; clone_size: .; j_call: TRBJ2-1
cdr3_aa: CASSQDPGGYTDTQYF; cdr3_nt: TGCGCCAGCAGCCAAGATCCTGGGGGGTACACAGATACGCAGTATTTT; v_call: TRBV4-1; d_call: .; clone_size: .; j_call: TRBJ2-3
cdr3_aa: CASSLMSGGNTEAFF; cdr3_nt: TGTGCCAGCAGCTTAATGTCAGGGGGCAACACTGAAGCTTTCTTT; v_call: TRBV7-3; d_call: TRBD1; clone_size: .; j_call: TRBJ1-1
cdr3_aa: CASSGHRIGEKLFF; cdr3_nt: TGTGCCAGCAGCGGCCACAGGATTGGAGAAAAACTGTTTTTT; v_call: TRBV7-9; d_call: .; clone_size: .; j_call: TRBJ1-4
cdr3_aa: CASSFAGGTDTQYF; cdr3_nt: TGTGCCAGCAGCTTCGCGGGGGGCACAGATACGCAGTATTTT; v_call: TRBV7-9; d_call: TRBD2; clone_size: .; j_call: TRBJ2-3
cdr3_aa: CASSLKPLADTQYF; cdr3_nt: TGTGCCAGCAGCTTAAAACCCTTAGCAGATACGCAGTATTTT; v_call: TRBV5-4; d_call: .; clone_size: .; j_call: TRBJ2-3
cdr3_aa: CASSVKGGPDTQYF; cdr3_nt: TGTGCCAGCAGCGTGAAGGGGGGGCCTGATACGCAGTATTTT; v_call: TRBV9; d_call: .; clone_size: .; j_call: TRBJ2-3
cdr3_aa: CASSPYPTGGGNIQYF; cdr3_nt: TGTGCCAGCAGCCCCTACCCGACAGGGGGTGGAAACATTCAGTACTTC; v_call: TRBV7-8; d_call: TRBD1; clone_size: .; j_call: TRBJ2-4
cdr3_aa: CASIRGGSGNQPQHF; cdr3_nt: TGTGCCAGCATCCGCGGGGGCTCTGGCAATCAGCCCCAGCATTTT; v_call: TRBV19; d_call: .; clone_size: .; j_call: TRBJ1-5
cdr3_aa: CASSLWQGGNNSPLHF; cdr3_nt: TGTGCCAGCAGTTTATGGCAGGGGGGCAATAATTCACCCCTCCACTTT; v_call: TRBV28; d_call: TRBD1; clone_size: once; j_call: TRBJ1-6
cdr3_aa: CASSPTSRGEGVPPYEQYF; cdr3_nt: TGTGCCAGCAGCCCGACAAGCAGAGGAGAGGGTGTACCCCCCTACGAGCAGTACTTC; v_call: TRBV4-2; d_call: .; clone_size: .; j_call: TRBJ2-7
cdr3_aa: CASSLQVGNTIYF; cdr3_nt: TGTGCCAGCAGCCTACAGGTTGGAAACACCATATATTTT; v_call: TRBV7-9; d_call: .; clone_size: .; j_call: TRBJ1-3
cdr3_aa: CASASSRETQYF; cdr3_nt: TGTGCCAGCGCTTCTAGTCGGGAGACCCAGTACTTC; v_call: TRBV27; d_call: .; clone_size: .; j_call: TRBJ2-5
cdr3_aa: CASSLLAGAEEQYF; cdr3_nt: TGTGCCAGCAGTTTACTAGCGGGAGCTGAAGAGCAGTACTTC; v_call: TRBV28; d_call: TRBD2; clone_size: .; j_call: TRBJ2-7
cdr3_aa: CASSLRRQGAADTQYF; cdr3_nt: TGTGCCAGCAGTTTAAGGCGGCAGGGGGCCGCAGATACGCAGTATTTT; v_call: TRBV28; d_call: TRBD1; clone_size: .; j_call: TRBJ2-3
cdr3_aa: CASSFPGEWADTQYF; cdr3_nt: TGTGCCAGCAGCTTCCCTGGGGAGTGGGCAGATACGCAGTATTTT; v_call: TRBV5-6; d_call: .; clone_size: .; j_call: TRBJ2-3
cdr3_aa: CASSLRLLAGSYEQYF; cdr3_nt: TGTGCCAGCAGTTTACGGTTACTAGCGGGATCTTACGAGCAGTACTTC; v_call: TRBV27; d_call: TRBD2; clone_size: .; j_call: TRBJ2-7
cdr3_aa: CASSLSTGGNSPLHF; cdr3_nt: TGTGCCAGCAGCTTATCGACAGGTGGCAATTCACCCCTCCACTTT; v_call: TRBV7-3; d_call: .; clone_size: .; j_call: TRBJ1-6
cdr3_aa: CASSRVGWNSPLHF; cdr3_nt: TGTGCCAGCAGCAGGGTCGGTTGGAATTCACCCCTCCACTTT; v_call: TRBV6-5; d_call: .; clone_size: once; j_call: TRBJ1-6
cdr3_aa: CASSFRLTDTQYF; cdr3_nt: TGTGCCAGCAGCTTCCGACTAACAGATACGCAGTATTTT; v_call: TRBV7-2; d_call: .; clone_size: .; j_call: TRBJ2-3
cdr3_aa: CATSSLDRGTEAFF; cdr3_nt: TGTGCCACCAGCAGCTTGGACAGGGGGACTGAAGCTTTCTTT; v_call: TRBV15; d_call: TRBD1; clone_size: .; j_call: TRBJ1-1
cdr3_aa: CASSLTGQYYGYTF; cdr3_nt: TGCGCCAGCAGCTTGACGGGACAGTACTATGGCTACACCTTC; v_call: TRBV5-1; d_call: TRBD1; clone_size: .; j_call: TRBJ1-2
cdr3_aa: CASSGLPRVSGANVLTF; cdr3_nt: TGCGCCAGCAGCGGACTCCCTCGGGTATCTGGGGCCAACGTCCTGACTTTC; v_call: TRBV5-1; d_call: .; clone_size: once; j_call: TRBJ2-6
cdr3_aa: CASSRLPSGVSTDTQYF; cdr3_nt: TGTGCCAGCAGCCGTCTCCCTAGCGGAGTTAGCACAGATACGCAGTATTTT; v_call: TRBV7-6; d_call: TRBD2; clone_size: .; j_call: TRBJ2-3
cdr3_aa: CASSPDRRNTEAFF; cdr3_nt: TGTGCCAGCAGTCCGGACAGACGGAACACTGAAGCTTTCTTT; v_call: TRBV6-5; d_call: .; clone_size: few; j_call: TRBJ1-1
cdr3_aa: CASSQKWSSSGNTIYF; cdr3_nt: TGCGCCAGCAGCCAAAAGTGGAGTTCCTCTGGAAACACCATATATTTT; v_call: TRBV4-3; d_call: .; clone_size: .; j_call: TRBJ1-3
cdr3_aa: CASSLGQGNGYTF; cdr3_nt: TGCGCCAGCAGCTTGGGACAGGGGAATGGCTACACCTTC; v_call: TRBV5-1; d_call: TRBD1; clone_size: .; j_call: TRBJ1-2
cdr3_aa: CASTYGTTSYNEQFF; cdr3_nt: TGTGCCAGCACCTACGGGACTACCTCCTACAATGAGCAGTTCTTC; v_call: TRBV11-2; d_call: TRBD2; clone_size: .; j_call: TRBJ2-1
cdr3_aa: CASSRLTSGRAYTGELFF; cdr3_nt: TGTGCCAGCAGCCGGTTGACTAGCGGGAGGGCCTACACCGGGGAGCTGTTTTTT; v_call: TRBV5-8; d_call: TRBD2; clone_size: .; j_call: TRBJ2-2
cdr3_aa: CASSLTGVDSPLHF; cdr3_nt: TGTGCCAGCAGCCTGACGGGGGTAGATTCACCCCTCCACTTT; v_call: TRBV14; d_call: .; clone_size: .; j_call: TRBJ1-6
cdr3_aa: CASSPLSDDQETQYF; cdr3_nt: TGTGCCAGCAGCCCCCTCAGCGACGACCAAGAGACCCAGTACTTC; v_call: TRBV5-6; d_call: .; clone_size: .; j_call: TRBJ2-5
cdr3_aa: CASSRRGDGGTGELFF; cdr3_nt: TGTGCCAGCAGCCGCCGGGGGGATGGAGGGACCGGGGAGCTGTTTTTT; v_call: TRBV28; d_call: TRBD2; clone_size: .; j_call: TRBJ2-2
cdr3_aa: CASSLAGVGANVLTF; cdr3_nt: TGTGCCAGCAGTTTGGCGGGGGTAGGGGCCAACGTCCTGACTTTC; v_call: TRBV27; d_call: TRBD2; clone_size: .; j_call: TRBJ2-6
cdr3_aa: CASSQEGQRNTEAFF; cdr3_nt: TGTGCCAGCAGCCAAGAGGGACAGAGGAACACTGAAGCTTTCTTT; v_call: TRBV4-2; d_call: TRBD1; clone_size: few; j_call: TRBJ1-1
cdr3_aa: CASSIVGGADTQYF; cdr3_nt: TGTGCCAGTAGTATAGTGGGAGGGGCAGATACGCAGTATTTT; v_call: TRBV19; d_call: TRBD2; clone_size: .; j_call: TRBJ2-3
cdr3_aa: CASSGGPLNSPLHF; cdr3_nt: TGTGCCAGCAGTGGTGGCCCTCTGAATTCACCCCTCCACTTT; v_call: TRBV27; d_call: .; clone_size: .; j_call: TRBJ1-6
cdr3_aa: CASSTGTSGSLPRETQYF; cdr3_nt: TGTGCCAGCAGTACCGGGACTAGCGGGAGCCTGCCCCGTGAGACCCAGTACTTC; v_call: TRBV2; d_call: TRBD2; clone_size: once; j_call: TRBJ2-5
cdr3_aa: CASSLVTGTATEQFF; cdr3_nt: TGTGCCAGCAGCTTAGTCACCGGGACAGCTACTGAGCAGTTCTTC; v_call: TRBV11-1; d_call: TRBD1; clone_size: .; j_call: TRBJ2-1
cdr3_aa: CASSLKGMNTEAFF; cdr3_nt: TGTGCCAGCAGCTTAAAGGGGATGAACACTGAAGCTTTCTTT; v_call: TRBV7-3; d_call: .; clone_size: .; j_call: TRBJ1-1
cdr3_aa: CASSQGGNLVQPQHF; cdr3_nt: TGTGCCAGCAGCCAGGGGGGAAACCTCGTCCAGCCCCAGCATTTT; v_call: TRBV2; d_call: TRBD1; clone_size: .; j_call: TRBJ1-5
cdr3_aa: CATGQSRNQPQHF; cdr3_nt: TGCGCCACCGGACAGTCCCGCAATCAGCCCCAGCATTTT; v_call: TRBV23-1; d_call: .; clone_size: .; j_call: TRBJ1-5
cdr3_aa: CASTKNLGAADTQYF; cdr3_nt: TGTGCCAGCACCAAAAATTTGGGGGCGGCAGATACGCAGTATTTT; v_call: TRBV7-9; d_call: .; clone_size: .; j_call: TRBJ2-3
cdr3_aa: CASSRGTSGIETQYF; cdr3_nt: TGTGCCAGCAGCCGAGGGACTAGCGGGATAGAGACCCAGTACTTC; v_call: TRBV11-2; d_call: TRBD2; clone_size: .; j_call: TRBJ2-5